This T cell receptor beta chain emerged from a study of T cells of healthy individuals (dated 2018 in TCRdb). Many counts were recorded for this clonotype. This receptor's antigen is unknown. Base-call qualities are not available, and no considerably larger clone is one nucleotide away. The germline V gene specifies SGHDT as CDR1 and YYEEEE as CDR2. Cut back by 1 base and 1 base, the V and J ends lie 12 bases apart. There are 16 amino acids in the CDR3, from cysteine to phenylalanine inclusive. Here the CDR3 DNA is all that survives: 48 bases in frame from base 1. Library preparation was by 5' RACE. This sample was sequenced with an Illumina MiSeq. TCRdb trimmed the raw reads at Q25, called clones with MiXCR and kept productive beta chains. Rows matching on CDR3 protein sequence are summarized as one entry with the most common DNA and genes. A total of about 96,000 distinct CDR3 sequences appear in this sample, about 16% of them only once. The leading ten clones occupy 6% to 8% of the sample.

The V and J segments used are TRBV5-6 and TRBJ1-3; TRBD1 might be the D gene, on 6 matching bases. This sequence originates from a human donor in good health. The CDR3 loop reads CASSLTGARSGNTIYF. Read as DNA, the sequence is TGTGCCAGCAGCTTGACGGGGGCTCGATCTGGAAACACCATATATTTT.